The subject of this entry is one TCR beta chain. The record originates from a study of blood T cell repertoires in COVID-19. Each recovered donor of Cohort 3 presented with two negative PCRs, clearance, or symptom resolution. The assay was immunoSEQ multiplex PCR, and TCRdb's table has in-frame clones only and misses some. The sample shows 300,000 to 350,000 clones, over 70% of them seen only once. Germline V CDR1 and CDR2: WNHNN, SYGVQD (reference sequence). This CDR3 region has 15 residues. After removal of 0 bases from V and 6 bases from J, the junction contained 4 bases not matched to a gene. The source material was PBMCs or T cells enriched from blood (not recorded which). The chain uses TRBV10-1 and TRBJ2-2, with 7 bases fitting TRBD1. The origin of this receptor is a man aged 30-40 years who had recovered from COVID-19. DNA of the CDR3: TGCGCCAGCAGTGAGTCCGACAGGGATCCCGGGGAGCTGTTTTTT. Its translation is CASSESDRDPGELFF.